This TCR beta chain was captured in a study of CD8+CD57+ T cells in acquired aplastic anemia. Study background: Sorted cells (CD4+ and CD8+) yielded DNA amounts that averaged approximately 3.1 ug.

CD8+CD57+ cell expansion, shown by flow cytometry, had occurred in the patients selected for sequencing. Blood samples were obtained from patients who had received no prior therapy. The use of genomic DNA as template underpinned the TCR beta VDJ and CDR3 profiling. TCRdb independently ran MiXCR on the reads; one entry per CDR3 protein. The data hold approximately 170,000 distinct CDR3 sequences, with more than 45% observed a single time. In regard to this clonotype: This may come from a read error, since a much larger clone is one base off.

CDR3 length equals 17 residues. Germline values: CDR1 SGHTA, CDR2 FQGTGA. V was shortened by 4 bases and J by 4 bases, with 19 bases between the two germline ends. The receptor was derived from a human donor with aplastic anemia. The sequencing sample was made of sorted CD4+, CD8+, or CD8+CD57+ T cells (not recorded which) from PBMCs. V gene TRBV7-3 combines with J gene TRBJ1-4; D gene uncertain. This CDR3 reads CASSSFMPEVLNEKLFF. For the CDR3, the DNA is TGTGCCAGCAGCTCCTTTATGCCAGAGGTCCTTAATGAAAAACTGTTTTTT.